The 27 T cell receptor beta chains listed next were all sequenced from one sample in a study of shared clonotypes between healthy human individuals. Repertoires were generated with immunoSEQ multiplex PCR, while TCRdb's copy carries only in-frame clones and drops some. The data show about a million clones, 70% to 80% seen once. The sample comprised memory CD4+ T cells from PBMCs. The subset denotes: CD45RA-negative fraction. These receptors were collected from a man younger than 35 in good health. Some clones in this sample may be carry-over from other donors' samples.

This rearrangement joins TRBV7-9 to TRBJ1-3; no firm D call. Germline V gene data show CDR1 as SEHNR and CDR2 as FQNEAQ (reference sequence). The V end lost 5 bases, the J end lost 2 bases, and 10 bases lay between the germline ends. The CDR3 loop spans 14 amino acids. Written as DNA, the CDR3 is TGTGCCAGCAGCGATATTCGGGCTGGAAACACCATATATTTT. Its translation is CASSDIRAGNTIYF.

This clone appeared a few times. The rearrangement joins TRBV9 to TRBJ2-3; perhaps D is TRBD1 or TRBD2 (5 bases each). Germline lookup yields CDR1 SGDLS and CDR2 YYNGEE. The CDR3 runs to 15 residues. V lost 1 base and J lost 1, with 10 bases in between. This CDR3 reads CASSVRGTGTDTQYF. The CDR3 DNA reads as TGTGCCAGCAGCGTACGTGGGACCGGCACAGATACGCAGTATTTT.

V and J are TRBV5-1 and TRBJ2-1; possibly TRBD1 for D (7 bases). Germline V gives CDR1 SGHRS, CDR2 YFSETQ. Trimming left V 4 bases short and J 6 bases short, with 17 bases between. The CDR3 totals 15 residues. DNA for the CDR3: TGCGCCAGCAGCCCCGAGACAGGGAGGTTCAATGAGCAGTTCTTC. Translating it yields CASSPETGRFNEQFF.

The V call is TRBV6-5, the J call TRBJ2-7; the D gene could be TRBD1 or TRBD2 (5 bases each). V lost 6 bases and J 5 bases, leaving 11 bases between the germline ends. Germline-derived CDR1 and CDR2 are MNHEY and SVGAGI. This CDR3 spans 12 amino acids. The CDR3 DNA reads as TGTGCCAGCAGGACTAAAGGGGACGAGCAGTACTTC. Translated: CASRTKGDEQYF.

A few counts support this clone. The chain joins TRBV6-5 to TRBJ2-3, with 13 bases lining up with TRBD2. The germline V gene encodes CDR1 MNHEY and CDR2 SVGAGI. V shed 5 bases and J 7 bases; nucleotides not matched to a gene: 6. The CDR3 length is 15 residues. CDR3 sequence: CASSPTSGRAHTQYF. In DNA form, the CDR3 reads TGTGCCAGCAGTCCTACTAGCGGGAGGGCACATACGCAGTATTTT.

The rearrangement joins TRBV5-1 to TRBJ1-4; the D is unclear. The CDR3 is 14 amino acids. V dropped 4 bases and J dropped 3 bases, with 10 bases sitting between them. Germline CDR1 SGHRS, CDR2 YFSETQ. The CDR3 here is CASSDMSANEKLFF. In DNA, the CDR3 is TGCGCCAGCAGCGACATGTCGGCTAATGAAAAACTGTTTTTT.

The V call is TRBV2, the J call TRBJ2-7; TRBD2 aligns across 8 bases. The V gene end was trimmed by 6 bases and the J gene end by 5 bases; junction bases not matched to a gene: 12. The CDR3 runs 15 residues. CDR1 and CDR2 (germline): SNHLY, FYNNEI. The DNA for the CDR3 is TGTGCCAGCAGACTGCAGGGACTAGGGGTCGACGAGCAGTACTTC. Its protein is CASRLQGLGVDEQYF.

The V call is TRBV7-2, the J call TRBJ2-3, with D possibly matching TRBD2 (5 bases). Germline CDR1 and CDR2: SGHTA and FQGNSA. Trimming took off 7 bases at V and 4 bases at J, with 18 bases between the two ends. The CDR3 has 15 residues. This CDR3 is CASTPRGSRADTQYF. The CDR3 DNA reads TGTGCCAGCACCCCTCGTGGGAGTAGGGCAGATACGCAGTATTTT. The whole variable domain, filled in from reference TRBV7-2 and TRBJ2-3, reads GAGVSQSPSNKVTEKGKDVELRCDPISGHTALYWYRQSLGQGLEFLIYFQGNSAPDKSGLPSDRFSAERTGGSVSTLTIQRTQQEDSAVYLCASTPRGSRADTQYFGPGTRLTVL.

As for this clone: With only one base between it and a far larger clone, this is likely a read error. Different DNA sequences within this sample yield the same CDR3. The chain couples TRBV7-3 to TRBJ2-5, with D unclear. The germline V gene encodes CDR1 SGHTA and CDR2 FQGTGA. The CDR3 length is 13 residues. V lost 2 bases to trimming and J lost 2 bases, with 6 bases between them. Here the CDR3 reads CASSLDRQETQYF. The CDR3 bases are TGTGCCAGCAGCTTAGACCGACAAGAGACCCAGTACTTC.

The rearrangement joins TRBV28 to TRBJ2-7; no definite D call. The germline CDR1 and CDR2 sequences are MDHEN and SYDVKM. Trimming stripped 5 bases from V and 3 bases from J, with 8 bases between. CDR3 length: 12 amino acids. The CDR3 protein is CASSGRLYEQYF. The CDR3 nucleotides read TGTGCCAGCAGTGGTCGGCTCTACGAGCAGTACTTC.

This chain joins TRBV18 and TRBJ2-7, with D possibly being TRBD1 or TRBD2 (6 bases each). Trimming took off 3 bases at V and 4 bases at J, with 16 bases between the two ends. Germline V gene data show CDR1 as KGHSH and CDR2 as LQKENI. This CDR3 contains 15 residues. The DNA for the CDR3 is TGTGCCAGCTCACCCTCGACAGGAGGGACTTACGAGCAGTACTTC. Protein sequence: CASSPSTGGTYEQYF.

The chain's CDR3 is CASRGTTTYEQYF. DNA for the CDR3: TGTGCCAGCAGGGGGACTACAACCTACGAGCAGTACTTC. The rearrangement uses TRBV6-6 and TRBJ2-7, with 7 bases matching TRBD2. Germline V CDR1 and CDR2: MNHNY, SVGAGI (reference sequence). The V and J ends lost 6 bases and 2 bases, in that order; junction bases with no gene match: 4. The length of the CDR3 is 13 residues.

CDR3 nucleotide sequence: TGTGCCAGTAGTATATATGGCCAGAGCACCGGGGAGCTGTTTTTT. Translated, it gives CASSIYGQSTGELFF. The chain is built from TRBV19 and TRBJ2-2; D call uncertain. Trimming cost V 2 bases and J 4 bases, with 11 bases left between them. The germline CDR1 and CDR2 sequences are LNHDA and SQIVND (reference sequence). This CDR3 has 15 amino acids.

The chain uses TRBV7-3 and TRBJ2-2; TRBD1 agrees at 8 bases. The V and J ends lost 2 bases and 6 bases, in that order; junction bases with no gene match: 2. The CDR3 runs 14 residues. Germline V gene sequence: CDR1 SGHTA, CDR2 FQGTGA. CDR3: CASSLSQGAGELFF. The CDR3 coding sequence is TGTGCCAGCAGCTTATCACAGGGGGCCGGGGAGCTGTTTTTT.

This chain uses TRBV5-1 with TRBJ2-1, with 10 nucleotides matching TRBD2. The trim removed 4 bases at V and 3 bases at J, leaving 10 bases unmatched. Germline V gene lookup returns CDR1 SGHRS and CDR2 YFSETQ. This CDR3 comprises 17 residues. The CDR3 DNA is TGCGCCAGCAGCCCCTTAGCGGGAGGCAACCTCTACAATGAGCAGTTCTTC. Protein: CASSPLAGGNLYNEQFF.

This clone has just a few counts. The chain carries TRBV30 and TRBJ2-5; weak D call: TRBD1 (8 bases). Trimming pared 2 bases from V and 1 base from J, leaving 17 bases between. The CDR3 spans 16 residues. Germline CDR1 GTSNPN, CDR2 SVGIG (reference sequence). The CDR3 nucleotides read TGTGCCTGGAGTAGGGGGCGGGGGACAGGCCAAGAGACCCAGTACTTC. Amino acids: CAWSRGRGTGQETQYF.

The genes are TRBV9 and TRBJ2-1; 9 positions agree with TRBD2. The trim removed 4 bases at V and 3 bases at J, leaving 5 bases unmatched. From germline, CDR1 is SGDLS and CDR2 YYNGEE. There are 15 residues in the CDR3. The CDR3 loop is CASSFASGNYNEQFF. The CDR3 DNA reads TGTGCCAGCAGCTTTGCTAGCGGGAACTACAATGAGCAGTTCTTC.

The chain uses TRBV18 and TRBJ2-1, with 9 nucleotides matching TRBD1. The CDR3 has 16 amino acids. Germline CDR1 is KGHSH and CDR2 is LQKENI. The junction had 10 bases not matched to a gene; V was cut back by 5 bases and J by 5 bases. Written as DNA, the CDR3 is TGTGCCAGCTCATCCAGTCCCGGGACAGGGAACAATGAGCAGTTCTTC. It specifies CASSSSPGTGNNEQFF.

The chain uses TRBV2 and TRBJ2-7, with D tentatively TRBD2 (5 bases). The V end was cut by 8 bases, the J end by 0 bases, with 14 bases between. Germline V gene sequence: CDR1 SNHLY, CDR2 FYNNEI. The CDR3 is made up of 14 amino acids. The CDR3 protein is CASLTSGGSYEQYF. The CDR3 DNA reads as TGTGCCAGCCTCACTAGTGGTGGCTCCTACGAGCAGTACTTC.

This sequence joins TRBV5-6 and TRBJ2-5; no clear D. This CDR3 has 16 amino acids. Germline V CDR1 and CDR2: SGHDT, YYEEEE. V lost 2 bases to trimming and J lost 0 bases, with 14 bases between them. CDR3: CASSLPSHSYQETQYF. The DNA of the CDR3 is TGTGCCAGCAGCTTACCCTCCCACTCGTACCAAGAGACCCAGTACTTC.

The chain joins TRBV5-1 to TRBJ2-7; TRBD1 aligns across 8 bases. The CDR3 covers 13 residues. V was clipped by 9 bases and J by 0 bases; unmatched bases: 5. The germline V gene has CDR1 SGHRS and CDR2 YFSETQ. The CDR3 loop is CATRGTGSYEQYF. Here the CDR3 DNA reads TGCGCCACCCGCGGGACAGGCTCCTACGAGCAGTACTTC.

The chain links TRBV30 to TRBJ1-4; D gene unclear. Trimming shortened V by 5 bases and J by 1 base, and 8 bases separated the two germline ends. The CDR3 is made up of 13 amino acids. The germline CDR1 and CDR2 sequences are GTSNPN and SVGIG (reference sequence). CDR3: CAWGGGTNEKLFF. The CDR3 DNA reads as TGTGCCTGGGGAGGAGGAACTAATGAAAAACTGTTTTTT.

The V gene is TRBV9, the J gene TRBJ2-5; 8 bases are a match to TRBD2. V was clipped by 2 bases and J by 4 bases; unmatched bases: 16. The V gene's germline CDR1 is SGDLS and CDR2 YYNGEE. This CDR3 has 18 residues. The CDR3 region is CASSVGTFSYAGGETQYF. CDR3 sequence (DNA): TGTGCCAGCAGCGTGGGGACTTTTTCTTACGCGGGAGGAGAGACCCAGTACTTC.

The chain employs TRBV7-3 and TRBJ2-2; 7 bases line up with TRBD1. The trim removed 4 bases at V and 4 bases at J, leaving 6 bases unmatched. The length of the CDR3 is 15 residues. Germline-derived CDR1 and CDR2 are SGHTA and FQGTGA. The CDR3 here is CASSSHRGGTGELFF. CDR3 DNA: TGTGCCAGCAGCTCCCACAGGGGCGGCACCGGGGAGCTGTTTTTT.

The J gene is TRBJ1-4, the V gene TRBV18; D call uncertain. The ends were cut back, 2 bases at V and 7 bases at J, with 11 bases in the middle. Germline CDR1 and CDR2: KGHSH and LQKENI. The CDR3 is 14 residues long. The CDR3 is CASSPTRGREKLFF. The CDR3 DNA reads as TGTGCCAGCTCACCAACCCGGGGTCGTGAAAAACTGTTTTTT.

This clone occurred once. The chain recombines TRBV7-8 with TRBJ1-5, with D perhaps matching TRBD1 (5 bases). Trimming took off 1 base at V and 0 bases at J, with 13 bases between the two ends. CDR3 length equals 17 residues. Germline CDR1 and CDR2: SGHVS and FQNEAQ. In nucleotides, the CDR3 is TGTGCCAGCAGCTTAGGTCTCCGGGGGGATAGCAATCAGCCCCAGCATTTT. It codes for CASSLGLRGDSNQPQHF.

The gene calls are TRBV7-3 and TRBJ1-2; 9 nucleotides match TRBD1. V dropped 2 bases and J dropped 2; count of bases not matched to a gene: 3. Germline CDR1 reads SGHTA; CDR2 reads FQGTGA. The CDR3 is 15 residues long. Written as DNA, the CDR3 is TGTGCCAGCAGCTTAGGACAGGGGCCCAACTATGGCTACACCTTC. Its translation is CASSLGQGPNYGYTF.